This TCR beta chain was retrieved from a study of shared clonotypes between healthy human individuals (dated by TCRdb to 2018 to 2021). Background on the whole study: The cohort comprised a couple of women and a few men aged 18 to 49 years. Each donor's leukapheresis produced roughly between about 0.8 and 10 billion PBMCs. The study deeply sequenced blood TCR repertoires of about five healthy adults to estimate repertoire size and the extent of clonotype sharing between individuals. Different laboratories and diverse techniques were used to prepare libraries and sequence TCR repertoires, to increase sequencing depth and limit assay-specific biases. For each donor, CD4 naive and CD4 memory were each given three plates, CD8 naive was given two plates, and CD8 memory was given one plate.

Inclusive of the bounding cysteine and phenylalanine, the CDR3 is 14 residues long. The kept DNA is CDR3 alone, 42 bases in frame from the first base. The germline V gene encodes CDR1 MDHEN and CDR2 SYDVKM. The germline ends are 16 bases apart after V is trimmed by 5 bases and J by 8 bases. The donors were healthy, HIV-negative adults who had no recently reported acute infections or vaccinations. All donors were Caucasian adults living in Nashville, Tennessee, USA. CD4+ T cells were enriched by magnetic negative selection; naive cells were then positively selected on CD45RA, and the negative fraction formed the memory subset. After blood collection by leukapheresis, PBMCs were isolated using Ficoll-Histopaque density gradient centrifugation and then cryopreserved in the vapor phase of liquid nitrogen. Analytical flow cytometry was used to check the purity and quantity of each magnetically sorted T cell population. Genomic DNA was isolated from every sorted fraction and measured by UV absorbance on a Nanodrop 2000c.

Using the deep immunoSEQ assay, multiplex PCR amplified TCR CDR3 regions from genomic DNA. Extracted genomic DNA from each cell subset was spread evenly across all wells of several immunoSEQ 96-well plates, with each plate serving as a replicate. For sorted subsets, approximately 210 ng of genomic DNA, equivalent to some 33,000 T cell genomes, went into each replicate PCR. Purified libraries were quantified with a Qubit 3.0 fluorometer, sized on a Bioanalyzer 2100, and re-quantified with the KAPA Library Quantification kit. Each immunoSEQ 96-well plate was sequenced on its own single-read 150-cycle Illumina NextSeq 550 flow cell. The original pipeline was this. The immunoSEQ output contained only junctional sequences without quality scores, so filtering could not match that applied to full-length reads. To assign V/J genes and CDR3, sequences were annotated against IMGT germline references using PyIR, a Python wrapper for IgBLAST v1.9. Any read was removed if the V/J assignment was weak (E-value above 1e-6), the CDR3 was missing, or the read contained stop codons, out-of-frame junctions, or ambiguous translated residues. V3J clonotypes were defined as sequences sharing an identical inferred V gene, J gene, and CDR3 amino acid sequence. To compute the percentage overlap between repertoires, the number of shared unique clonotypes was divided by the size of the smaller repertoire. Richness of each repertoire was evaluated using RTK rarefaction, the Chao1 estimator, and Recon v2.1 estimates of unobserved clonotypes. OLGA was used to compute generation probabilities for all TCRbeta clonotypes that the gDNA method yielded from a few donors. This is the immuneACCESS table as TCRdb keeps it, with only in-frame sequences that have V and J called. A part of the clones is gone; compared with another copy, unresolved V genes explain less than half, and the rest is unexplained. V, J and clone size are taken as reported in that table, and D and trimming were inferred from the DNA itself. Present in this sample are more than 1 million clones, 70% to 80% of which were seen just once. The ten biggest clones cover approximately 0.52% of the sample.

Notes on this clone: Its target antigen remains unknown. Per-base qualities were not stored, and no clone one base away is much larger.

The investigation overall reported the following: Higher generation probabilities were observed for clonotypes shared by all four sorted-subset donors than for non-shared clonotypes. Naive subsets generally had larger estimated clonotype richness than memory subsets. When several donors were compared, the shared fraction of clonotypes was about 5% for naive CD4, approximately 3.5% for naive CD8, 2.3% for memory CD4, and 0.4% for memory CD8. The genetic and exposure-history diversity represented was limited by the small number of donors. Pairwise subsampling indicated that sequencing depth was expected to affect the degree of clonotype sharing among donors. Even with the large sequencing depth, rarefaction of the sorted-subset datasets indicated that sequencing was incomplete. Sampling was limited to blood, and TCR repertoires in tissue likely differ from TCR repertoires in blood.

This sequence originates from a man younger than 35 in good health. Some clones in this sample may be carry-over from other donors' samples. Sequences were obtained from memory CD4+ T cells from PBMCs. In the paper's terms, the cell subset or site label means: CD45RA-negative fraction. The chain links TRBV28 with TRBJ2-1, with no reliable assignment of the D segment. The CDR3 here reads CASSPRPYRDEQFF. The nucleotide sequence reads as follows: TGTGCCAGCAGTCCCCGCCCGTATAGAGATGAGCAGTTCTTC.